This entry describes one T cell receptor beta chain. Germline V CDR1 and CDR2: SGHDN, FVKESK. V was shortened by 0 bases and J by 9 bases, with 12 bases between the two germline ends. The CDR3 consists of 14 residues. This entry comes from a study of T cell responses to AZD1222 COVID-19 vaccine. The protocol was immunoSEQ multiplex PCR, while the TCRdb copy is restricted to in-frame clones and leaves out a portion. The table records 130,000 or so clones, roughly 91% of them present only once. The specimen comprised peripheral blood, sampled 28 days after the second AZD1222 dose. The TCR was taken from an adult who received the AZD1222 COVID-19 vaccine. The V gene is TRBV14, the J gene TRBJ2-1; the D is unclear. CDR3 nucleotides: TGTGCCAGCAGCCAAGATATCCGGGTTGGTGAGCAGTTCTTC. As protein: CASSQDIRVGEQFF.